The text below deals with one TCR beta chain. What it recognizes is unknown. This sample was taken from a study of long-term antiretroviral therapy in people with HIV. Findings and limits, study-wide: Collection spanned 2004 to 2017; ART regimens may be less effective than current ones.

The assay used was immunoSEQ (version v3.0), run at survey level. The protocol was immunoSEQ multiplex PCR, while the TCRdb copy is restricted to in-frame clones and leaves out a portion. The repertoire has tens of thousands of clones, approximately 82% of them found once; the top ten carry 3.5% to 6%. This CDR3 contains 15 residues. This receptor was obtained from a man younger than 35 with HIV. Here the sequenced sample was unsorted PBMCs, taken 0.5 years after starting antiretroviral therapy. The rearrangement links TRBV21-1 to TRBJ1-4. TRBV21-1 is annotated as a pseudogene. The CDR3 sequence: CASSKAAETNEKLFF. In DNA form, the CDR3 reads TGTGCCAGCAGCAAAGCAGCGGAAACTAATGAAAAACTGTTTTTT.